This T cell receptor beta chain appears in the sequencing data of a study of blood T cell repertoires in COVID-19. Study overall: T cells, B-cell-depleted T cells, or PBMCs supplied cDNA or gDNA.

V dropped 4 bases and J dropped 8; count of bases not matched to a gene: 5. Germline lookup yields CDR1 LGHDT and CDR2 YNNKEL (reference sequence). This CDR3 spans 14 amino acids. Some clones are missing from TCRdb's copy, which holds only in-frame ones; the method was immunoSEQ multiplex PCR. Of some 200,000 clones in the sample, roughly 90% were seen once. Clinical histories supplied by participants themselves formed the basis of cohort assignment. The sequencing sample was made of PBMCs or T cells enriched from blood (not recorded which). The chain joins TRBV3-1 (or the pseudogene TRBV3-2) to TRBJ2-1; 10 nucleotides match TRBD2. This clonotype originated in a woman between 25 and 40 years old who had recovered from COVID-19. The CDR3 nucleotides are TGTGCCAGCAGCCTCCTAGCGGGAGCTTATGAGCAGTTCTTC. Encoded protein: CASSLLAGAYEQFF.